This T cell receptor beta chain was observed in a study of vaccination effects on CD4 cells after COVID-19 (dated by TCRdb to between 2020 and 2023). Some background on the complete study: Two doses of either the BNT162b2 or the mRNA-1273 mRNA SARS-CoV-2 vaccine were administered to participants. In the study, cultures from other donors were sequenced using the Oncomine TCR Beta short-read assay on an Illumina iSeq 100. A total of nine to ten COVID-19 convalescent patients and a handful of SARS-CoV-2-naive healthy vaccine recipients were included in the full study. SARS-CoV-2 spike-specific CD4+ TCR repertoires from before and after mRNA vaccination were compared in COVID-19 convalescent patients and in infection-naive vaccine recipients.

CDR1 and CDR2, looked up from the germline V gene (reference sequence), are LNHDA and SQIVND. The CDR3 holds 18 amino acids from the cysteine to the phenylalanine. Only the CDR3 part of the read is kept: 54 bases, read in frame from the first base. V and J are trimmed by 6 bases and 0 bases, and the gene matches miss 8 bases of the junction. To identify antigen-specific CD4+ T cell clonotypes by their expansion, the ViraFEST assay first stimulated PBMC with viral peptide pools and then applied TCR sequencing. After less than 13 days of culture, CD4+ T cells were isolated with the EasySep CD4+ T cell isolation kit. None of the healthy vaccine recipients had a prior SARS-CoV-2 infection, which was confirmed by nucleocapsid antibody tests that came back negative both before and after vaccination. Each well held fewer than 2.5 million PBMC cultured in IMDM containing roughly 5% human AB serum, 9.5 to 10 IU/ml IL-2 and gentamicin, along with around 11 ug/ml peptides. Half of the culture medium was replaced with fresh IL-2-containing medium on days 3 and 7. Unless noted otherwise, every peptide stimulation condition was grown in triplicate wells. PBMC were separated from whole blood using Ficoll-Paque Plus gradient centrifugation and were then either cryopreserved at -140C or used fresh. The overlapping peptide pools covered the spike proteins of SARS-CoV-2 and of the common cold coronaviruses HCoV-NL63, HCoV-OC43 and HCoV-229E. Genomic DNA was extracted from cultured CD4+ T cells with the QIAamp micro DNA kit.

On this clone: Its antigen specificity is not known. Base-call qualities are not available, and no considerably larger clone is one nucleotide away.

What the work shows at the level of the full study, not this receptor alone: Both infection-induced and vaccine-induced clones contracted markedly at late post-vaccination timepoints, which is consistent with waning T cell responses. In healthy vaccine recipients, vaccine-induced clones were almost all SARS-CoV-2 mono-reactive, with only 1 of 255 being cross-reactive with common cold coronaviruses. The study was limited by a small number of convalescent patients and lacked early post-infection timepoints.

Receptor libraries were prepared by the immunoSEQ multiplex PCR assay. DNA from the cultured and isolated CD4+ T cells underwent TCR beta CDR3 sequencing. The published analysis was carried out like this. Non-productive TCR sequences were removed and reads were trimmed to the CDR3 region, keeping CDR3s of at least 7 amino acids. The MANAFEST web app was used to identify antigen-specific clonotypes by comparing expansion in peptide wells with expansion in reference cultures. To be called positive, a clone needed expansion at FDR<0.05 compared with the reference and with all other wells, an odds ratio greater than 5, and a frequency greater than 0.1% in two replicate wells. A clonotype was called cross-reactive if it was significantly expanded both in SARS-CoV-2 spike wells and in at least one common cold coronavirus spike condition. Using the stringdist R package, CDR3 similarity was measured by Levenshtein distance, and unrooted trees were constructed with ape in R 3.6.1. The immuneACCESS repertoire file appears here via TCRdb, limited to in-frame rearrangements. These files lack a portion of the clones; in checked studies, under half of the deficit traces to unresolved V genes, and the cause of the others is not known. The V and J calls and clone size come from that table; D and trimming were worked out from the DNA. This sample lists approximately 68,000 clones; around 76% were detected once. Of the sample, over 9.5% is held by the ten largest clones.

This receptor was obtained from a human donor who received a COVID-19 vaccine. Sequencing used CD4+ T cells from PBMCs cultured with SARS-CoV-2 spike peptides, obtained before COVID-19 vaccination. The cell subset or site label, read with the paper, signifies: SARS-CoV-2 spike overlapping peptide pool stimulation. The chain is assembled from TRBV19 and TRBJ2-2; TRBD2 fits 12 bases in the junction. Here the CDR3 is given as CASRTPGLAGTNTGELFF. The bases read TGTGCCAGTAGAACACCTGGACTAGCGGGGACGAACACCGGGGAGCTGTTTTTT.